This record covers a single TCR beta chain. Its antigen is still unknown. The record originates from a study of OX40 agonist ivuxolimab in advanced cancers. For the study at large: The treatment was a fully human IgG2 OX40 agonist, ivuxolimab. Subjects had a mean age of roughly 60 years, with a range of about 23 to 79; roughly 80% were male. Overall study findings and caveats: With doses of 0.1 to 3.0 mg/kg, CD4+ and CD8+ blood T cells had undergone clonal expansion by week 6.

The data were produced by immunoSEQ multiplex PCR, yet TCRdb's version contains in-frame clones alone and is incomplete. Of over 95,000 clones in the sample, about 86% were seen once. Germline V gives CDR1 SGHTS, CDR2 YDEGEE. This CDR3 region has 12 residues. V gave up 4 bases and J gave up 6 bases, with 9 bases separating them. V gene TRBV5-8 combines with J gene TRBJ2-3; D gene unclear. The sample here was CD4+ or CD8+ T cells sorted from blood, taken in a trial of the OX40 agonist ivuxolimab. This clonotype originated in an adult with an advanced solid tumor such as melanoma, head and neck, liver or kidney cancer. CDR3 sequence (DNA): TGTGCCAGCAGCCCCGGCCTGGATACGCAGTATTTT. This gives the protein CASSPGLDTQYF.